Here is one TCR beta chain with its context. The method was immunoSEQ multiplex PCR; TCRdb's version includes in-frame clones alone and lacks a portion of them. The sample contains 2 million to 3 million clones, more than 90% of which appear only once. These data originate in a study of shared clonotypes between healthy human individuals. Study-level background: A few men and a couple of women, aged 18 to 49, were donors.

Looked up from germline, CDR1 is SGHRS and CDR2 is YFSETQ. This CDR3 has 13 amino acids. With 1 base removed from V and 4 bases from J, the gap between germline ends came to 8 bases. Source material: naive CD4+ T cells sorted from blood. Subset indicated: CD45RA+ positively selected. The rearrangement joins TRBV5-1 to TRBJ1-2; D perhaps matches TRBD1 (6 bases). This clonotype was obtained from a man between 18 and 35 years old in good health. CDR3 protein: CASSLTTGYGYTF. CDR3 sequence (DNA): TGCGCCAGCAGCTTGACGACAGGCTATGGCTACACCTTC.